Reported below is one T cell receptor (beta chain). What it binds is not known. Germline and junction disagree at one end, which may indicate a read error. From germline, CDR1 is SSHAT and CDR2 FNYEAQ (reference sequence). This CDR3 is 15 amino acids long. This entry belongs to a study of STAT3 mutations in large granular lymphocyte leukemia. The protocol was immunoSEQ multiplex PCR, while the TCRdb copy is restricted to in-frame clones and leaves out a portion. The sample includes about 8,700 clones, around nine tenths of them seen just once. Study-level results: At least one immunodominant TCR beta clonotype appeared in every T-cell large granular lymphocyte leukemia patient. No sample exists from the first appearance of each clone.

The rearrangement links TRBV7-7 to TRBJ1-4, with a tentative D call TRBD1 (5 bases). Sequenced material: peripheral blood mononuclear cells. The sequence was obtained from an elderly man with T-cell large granular lymphocyte leukemia. Some clones in this sample may be carry-over from other donors' samples. The CDR3 protein is CASSPGVGRDEKLFF. The DNA of the CDR3 is TGTGCTAGCAGCCCCGGGGTGGGGCGGGATGAAAAACTGTTTTTT. Looking up the rest from reference TRBV7-7 and TRBJ1-4 gives the full variable domain: GAGVSQSPRYKVTKRGQDVTLRCDPISSHATLYWYQQALGQGPEFLTYFNYEAQPDKSGLPSDRFSAERPEGSISTLTIQRTEQRDSAMYRCASSPGVGRDEKLFFGSGTQLSVL.